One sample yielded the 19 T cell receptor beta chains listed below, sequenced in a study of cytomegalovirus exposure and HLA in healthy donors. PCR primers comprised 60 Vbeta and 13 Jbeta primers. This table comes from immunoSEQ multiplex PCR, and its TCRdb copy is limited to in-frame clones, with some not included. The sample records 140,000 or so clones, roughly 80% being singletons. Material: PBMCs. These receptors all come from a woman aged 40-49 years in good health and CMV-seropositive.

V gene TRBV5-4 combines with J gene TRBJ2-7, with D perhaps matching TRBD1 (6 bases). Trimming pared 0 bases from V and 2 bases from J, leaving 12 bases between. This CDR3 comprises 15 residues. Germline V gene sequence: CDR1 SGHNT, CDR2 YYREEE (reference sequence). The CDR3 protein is CASSLDRGQTYEQYF. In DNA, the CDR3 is TGTGCCAGCAGCTTGGACCGAGGACAGACCTACGAGCAGTACTTC.

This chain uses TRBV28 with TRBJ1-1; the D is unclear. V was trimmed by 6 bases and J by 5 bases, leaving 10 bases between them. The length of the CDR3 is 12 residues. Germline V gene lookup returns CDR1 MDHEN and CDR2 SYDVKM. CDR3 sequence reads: CASRVGSTEAFF. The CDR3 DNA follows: TGTGCCAGCAGGGTCGGTAGTACTGAAGCTTTCTTT.

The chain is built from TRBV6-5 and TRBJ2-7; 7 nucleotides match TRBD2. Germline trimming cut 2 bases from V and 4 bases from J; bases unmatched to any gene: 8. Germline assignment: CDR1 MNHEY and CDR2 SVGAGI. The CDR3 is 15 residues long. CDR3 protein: CASSYRGTTTYEQYF. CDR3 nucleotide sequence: TGTGCCAGCAGTTACCGCGGGACTACTACATACGAGCAGTACTTC.

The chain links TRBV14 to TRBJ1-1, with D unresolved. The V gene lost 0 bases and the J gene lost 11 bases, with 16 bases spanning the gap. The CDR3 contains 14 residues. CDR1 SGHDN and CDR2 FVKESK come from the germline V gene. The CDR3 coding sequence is TGTGCCAGCAGCCAAGAAGTTGGTACGGGGAGGGCTTTCTTT. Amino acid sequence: CASSQEVGTGRAFF.

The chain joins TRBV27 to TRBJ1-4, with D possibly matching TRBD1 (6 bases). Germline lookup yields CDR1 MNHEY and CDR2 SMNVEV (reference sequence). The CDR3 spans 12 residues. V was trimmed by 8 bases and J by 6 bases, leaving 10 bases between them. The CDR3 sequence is CASQGKDEKLFF. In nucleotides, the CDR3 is TGTGCCAGCCAGGGGAAGGATGAAAAACTGTTTTTT.

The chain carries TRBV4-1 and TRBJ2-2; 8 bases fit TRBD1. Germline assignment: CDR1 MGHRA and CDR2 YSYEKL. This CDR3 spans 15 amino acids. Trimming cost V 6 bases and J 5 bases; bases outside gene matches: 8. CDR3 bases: TGCGCCAGCAGGCCTGACAGGGGAAGGACCGGGGAGCTGTTTTTT. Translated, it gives CASRPDRGRTGELFF.

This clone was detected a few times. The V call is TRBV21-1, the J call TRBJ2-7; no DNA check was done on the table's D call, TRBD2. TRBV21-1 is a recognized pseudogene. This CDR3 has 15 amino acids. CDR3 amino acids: CARTHPGLSTYEQYF. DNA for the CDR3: TGTGCCAGGACGCACCCGGGACTATCAACCTACGAGCAGTACTTC.

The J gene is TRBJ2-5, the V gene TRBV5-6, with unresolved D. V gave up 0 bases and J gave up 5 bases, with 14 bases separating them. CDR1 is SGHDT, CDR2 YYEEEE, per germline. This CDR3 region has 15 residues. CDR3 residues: CASSLANSPWETQYF. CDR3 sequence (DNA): TGTGCCAGCAGCTTGGCGAACAGCCCGTGGGAGACCCAGTACTTC.

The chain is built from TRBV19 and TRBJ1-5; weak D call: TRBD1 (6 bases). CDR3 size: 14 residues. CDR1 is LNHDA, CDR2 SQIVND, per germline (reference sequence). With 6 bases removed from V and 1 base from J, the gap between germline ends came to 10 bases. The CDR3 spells CASRARGSNQPQHF. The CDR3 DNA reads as TGTGCCAGTAGGGCGAGGGGGAGCAATCAGCCCCAGCATTTT.

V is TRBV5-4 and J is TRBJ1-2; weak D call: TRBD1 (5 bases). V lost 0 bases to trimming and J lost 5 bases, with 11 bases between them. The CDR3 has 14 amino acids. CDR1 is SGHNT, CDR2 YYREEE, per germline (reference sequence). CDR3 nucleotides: TGTGCCAGCAGCTTGGGGGGCAGGGAATATGGCTACACCTTC. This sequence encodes CASSLGGREYGYTF. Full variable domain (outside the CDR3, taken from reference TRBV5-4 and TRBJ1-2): ETGVTQSPTHLIKTRGQQVTLRCSSQSGHNTVSWYQQALGQGPQFIFQYYREEENGRGNFPPRFSGLQFPNYSSELNVNALELDDSALYLCASSLGGREYGYTFGSGTRLTVV.

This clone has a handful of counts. CDR3 amino acids: CAIRTGGVNTEAFF. The DNA for the CDR3 is TGTGCCATCAGGACAGGGGGGGTGAACACTGAAGCTTTCTTT. The V call is TRBV10-3, the J call TRBJ1-1, with 9 positions matching TRBD1. The V gene end was trimmed by 6 bases and the J gene end by 0 bases; junction bases not matched to a gene: 2. CDR1 and CDR2 (germline): ENHRY, SYGVKD. The CDR3 is made up of 14 amino acids.

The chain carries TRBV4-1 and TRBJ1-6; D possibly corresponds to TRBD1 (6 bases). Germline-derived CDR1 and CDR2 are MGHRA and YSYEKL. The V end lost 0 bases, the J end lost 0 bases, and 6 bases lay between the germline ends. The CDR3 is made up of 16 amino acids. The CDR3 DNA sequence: TGCGCCAGCAGCCAAGAGGGGGCCTCCTATAATTCACCCCTCCACTTT. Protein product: CASSQEGASYNSPLHF.

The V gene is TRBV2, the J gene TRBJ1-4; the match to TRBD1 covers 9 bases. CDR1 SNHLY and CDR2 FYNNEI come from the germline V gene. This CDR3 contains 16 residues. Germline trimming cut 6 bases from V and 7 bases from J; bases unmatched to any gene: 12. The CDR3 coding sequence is TGTGCCAGCAGAGTCCAGGACAGGGGTTTTGGTGAAAAACTGTTTTTT. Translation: CASRVQDRGFGEKLFF.

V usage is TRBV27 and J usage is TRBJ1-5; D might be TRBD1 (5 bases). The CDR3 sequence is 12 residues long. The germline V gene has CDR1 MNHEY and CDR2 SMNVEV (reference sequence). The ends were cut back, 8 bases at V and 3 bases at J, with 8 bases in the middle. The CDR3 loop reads CASGGYNQPQHF. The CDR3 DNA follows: TGTGCCAGCGGGGGGTACAATCAGCCCCAGCATTTT.

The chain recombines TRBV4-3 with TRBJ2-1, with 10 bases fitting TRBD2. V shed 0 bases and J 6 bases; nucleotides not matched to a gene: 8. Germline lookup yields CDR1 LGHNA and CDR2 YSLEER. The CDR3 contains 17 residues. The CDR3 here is CASSQERWIAGGNEQFF. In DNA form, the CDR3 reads TGCGCCAGCAGCCAAGAGAGGTGGATAGCGGGGGGCAATGAGCAGTTCTTC.

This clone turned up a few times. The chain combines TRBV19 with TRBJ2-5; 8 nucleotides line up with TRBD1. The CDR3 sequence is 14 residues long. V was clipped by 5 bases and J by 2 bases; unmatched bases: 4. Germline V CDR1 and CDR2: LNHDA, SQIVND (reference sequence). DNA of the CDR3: TGTGCCAGTAGTCCTTACAGGGGGCAAGAGACCCAGTACTTC. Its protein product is CASSPYRGQETQYF.

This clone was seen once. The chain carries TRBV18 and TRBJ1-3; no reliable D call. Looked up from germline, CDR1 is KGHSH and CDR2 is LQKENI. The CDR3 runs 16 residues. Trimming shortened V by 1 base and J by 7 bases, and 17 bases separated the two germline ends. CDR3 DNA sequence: TGTGCCAGCTCACCACGGCAGGAAACGGATGGGAACACCATATATTTT. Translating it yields CASSPRQETDGNTIYF.

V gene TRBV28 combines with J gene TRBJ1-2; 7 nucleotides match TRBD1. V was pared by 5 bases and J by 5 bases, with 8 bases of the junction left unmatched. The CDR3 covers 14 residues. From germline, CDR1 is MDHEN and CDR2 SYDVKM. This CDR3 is CASSPGQENYGYTF. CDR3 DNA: TGTGCCAGCAGTCCCGGACAGGAAAATTATGGCTACACCTTC.

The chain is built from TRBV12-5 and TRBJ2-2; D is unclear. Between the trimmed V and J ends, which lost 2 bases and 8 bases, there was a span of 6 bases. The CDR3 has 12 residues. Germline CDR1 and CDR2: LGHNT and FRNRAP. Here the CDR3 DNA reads TGTGCTAGTGGTTTGCCCCGGGGGGAGCTGTTTTTT. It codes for CASGLPRGELFF.